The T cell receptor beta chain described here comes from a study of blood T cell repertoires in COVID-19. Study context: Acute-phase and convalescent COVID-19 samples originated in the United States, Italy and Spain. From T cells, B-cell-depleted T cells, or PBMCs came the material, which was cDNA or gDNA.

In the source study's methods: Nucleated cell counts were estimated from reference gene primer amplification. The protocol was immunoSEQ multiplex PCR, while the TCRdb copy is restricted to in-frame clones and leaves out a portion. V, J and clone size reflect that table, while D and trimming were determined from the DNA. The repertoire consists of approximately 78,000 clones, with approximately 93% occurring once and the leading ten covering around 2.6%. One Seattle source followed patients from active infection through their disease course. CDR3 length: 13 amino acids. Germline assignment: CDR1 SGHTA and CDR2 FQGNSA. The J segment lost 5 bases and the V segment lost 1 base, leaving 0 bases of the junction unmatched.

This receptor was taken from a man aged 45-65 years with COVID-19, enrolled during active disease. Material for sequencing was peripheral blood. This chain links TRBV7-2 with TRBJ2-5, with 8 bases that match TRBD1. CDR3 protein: CASSLGQGETQYF. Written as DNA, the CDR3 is TGTGCCAGCAGCTTAGGACAGGGGGAGACCCAGTACTTC.